This TCR beta chain was sequenced in a study of cytomegalovirus exposure and HLA in healthy donors. As regards this clone: Its antigen is undetermined.

Study outcomes and limitations: There were several of the most significant clusters that appeared linked to common viral pathogens in a later analysis.

Primers for the PCR totalled 60 Vbeta and 13 Jbeta. Profiling relied on immunoSEQ multiplex PCR, and the TCRdb table lists in-frame clones only, not all of them. Counted here are around 110,000 clones, about 62% occurring once; the ten biggest clones make up approximately 8.5%. J lost 10 bases, V lost 5 bases, and 11 bases had no gene match. This CDR3 contains 14 residues. Germline CDR1 and CDR2: SGHVS and FNYEAQ. The chain uses TRBV7-6 and TRBJ1-1; 9 bases map to TRBD1. The TCR sequence derives from a woman in her thirties or forties in good health and CMV-seropositive. The sequenced sample was PBMCs. The CDR3 is CASSPTGTGRPAFF. CDR3 nucleotides: TGTGCCAGCAGCCCCACCGGGACAGGGCGCCCAGCTTTCTTT.